A single sample is the source of the 17 T cell receptor beta chains below, sequenced in a study of T cells after yellow fever vaccination. One entry per CDR3 protein results from TCRdb running MiXCR on the 5' RACE reads. The repertoire holds about 510,000 distinct CDR3 sequences, with 21% as singletons. This sample comprised PBMCs, obtained more than 20 days after the first yellow fever vaccination. All receptors derive from a man between 18 and 29 years old who received the YFV17D yellow fever vaccine.

The sample holds a few counts of this clonotype. The chain joins TRBV7-9 to TRBJ1-5; D uncertain. Germline V gene sequence: CDR1 SEHNR, CDR2 FQNEAQ (reference sequence). V was clipped by 6 bases and J by 0 bases, with 6 bases between them. The CDR3 covers 13 residues. CDR3 protein: CASSFNSNQPQHF. CDR3 sequence (DNA): TGTGCCAGCAGTTTTAATAGCAATCAGCCCCAGCATTTT.

CDR3 protein: CASSLGEGWNIQYF. The CDR3 DNA follows: TGCGCCAGCAGCTTGGGAGAAGGGTGGAACATTCAGTACTTC. The chain is built from TRBV5-1 and TRBJ2-4; D remains ambiguous. Per the germline V gene, CDR1 is SGHRS and CDR2 is YFSETQ. CDR3 length: 14 residues. Trimming cost V 0 bases and J 7 bases, with 11 bases left between them. The entire variable domain, with the rest obtained from reference TRBV5-1 and TRBJ2-4, is as follows: KAGVTQTPRYLIKTRGQQVTLSCSPISGHRSVSWYQQTPGQGLQFLFEYFSETQRNKGNFPGRFSGRQFSNSRSEMNVSTLELGDSALYLCASSLGEGWNIQYFGAGTRLSVL.

The rearrangement joins TRBV4-2 to TRBJ1-5, with D unclear. V was clipped by 0 bases and J by 5 bases, with 11 bases between them. CDR1 is LGHNA and CDR2 is YNFKEQ in the germline V gene. The CDR3 extends over 15 amino acids. The CDR3 loop reads CASSQDGQQHQPQHF. The CDR3 DNA reads TGTGCCAGCAGCCAAGACGGGCAGCAGCATCAGCCCCAGCATTTT.

The chain employs TRBV12-3 or TRBV12-4 and TRBJ2-5; D remains ambiguous. CDR3 length: 13 residues. V was trimmed by 4 bases and J by 7 bases, leaving 13 bases between them. As DNA, the CDR3 is TGTGCCAGCAGTTACGACCCCGTCCGGACCCAGTACTTC. Amino acids: CASSYDPVRTQYF.

This chain links TRBV4-3 with TRBJ2-3, with 14 bases fitting TRBD2. Germline-derived CDR1 and CDR2 are LGHNA and YSLEER. Losses at the gene ends were 0 bases for V and 4 bases for J; bases not matched to a gene: 9. CDR3 size: 19 residues. The CDR3 DNA reads TGCGCCAGCAGCCAAGATAATTCCCGGGGACTAGCGGGGGCAGATACGCAGTATTTT. It codes for CASSQDNSRGLAGADTQYF.

CDR3 sequence reads: CASKGPRVNTGELFF. The CDR3 DNA reads as TGTGCCAGCAAGGGCCCGAGGGTTAACACCGGGGAGCTGTTTTTT. The rearrangement uses TRBV7-8 and TRBJ2-2, with D possibly TRBD2 on 5 matching bases. The germline V gene has CDR1 SGHVS and CDR2 FQNEAQ. The CDR3 contains 15 residues. Trimming left V 7 bases short and J 2 bases short, with 14 bases between.

This clonotype was seen just once. A junction end diverges from the germline sequence, so it may reflect a read error. The chain uses TRBV24-1 and TRBJ1-2; D unclear. The CDR3 has 13 amino acids. Germline V gives CDR1 KGHDR, CDR2 SFDVKD. CDR3 DNA sequence: TGTACCACCAGTGATGACACCAACTATGGCTACACCTTC. Translating it yields CTTSDDTNYGYTF.

CDR3 residues: CAISPGTGSGELFF. The DNA for the CDR3 is TGTGCCATCAGCCCCGGGACAGGGTCCGGGGAGCTGTTTTTT. The chain has TRBV10-3 and TRBJ2-2; 9 nucleotides match TRBD1. The CDR3 covers 14 residues. Trimming cost V 6 bases and J 6 bases; bases outside gene matches: 5. CDR1 and CDR2 from the germline V gene are ENHRY and SYGVKD.

The chain combines TRBV10-2 with TRBJ2-5; a possible D gene is TRBD1 (6 bases). Trimming took 10 bases from V and 0 from J, leaving 15 bases between them. Germline assignment: CDR1 WSHSY and CDR2 SAAADI. CDR3 length: 14 amino acids. The CDR3 sequence is CATRPGVYQETQYF. In nucleotides, the CDR3 is TGCGCCACCAGACCAGGGGTCTACCAAGAGACCCAGTACTTC.

This clonotype was observed a few times. V usage is TRBV27 and J usage is TRBJ2-2, with no clear D. CDR3 length equals 13 residues. V gave up 5 bases and J gave up 7 bases, with 11 bases separating them. Per germline, CDR1 MNHEY and CDR2 SMNVEV (reference sequence). CDR3 DNA: TGTGCCAGCAGTATCACGTCGGGCGGGGAGCTGTTTTTT. The encoded protein is CASSITSGGELFF.

The V call is TRBV20-1, the J call TRBJ2-7; D might be TRBD1 (6 bases). The germline gives CDR1 DFQATT, CDR2 SNEGSKA (reference sequence). This CDR3 comprises 14 residues. V lost 4 bases and J lost 2, with 15 bases in between. CDR3 loop: CSATLTGNPYEQYV. The CDR3 DNA is TGCAGTGCTACCCTGACAGGTAACCCCTACGAGCAGTACGTC.

This rearrangement joins TRBV7-8 to TRBJ1-2; 10 positions match TRBD1. The germline V gene has CDR1 SGHVS and CDR2 FQNEAQ. The V and J ends lost 9 bases and 6 bases, in that order; junction bases with no gene match: 10. This CDR3 contains 14 residues. The CDR3 sequence is CASLPGQGNDGYTF. CDR3 in DNA: TGTGCCAGTCTCCCGGGACAGGGGAACGATGGCTACACCTTC.

This clonotype was counted between two and nine times. The J gene is TRBJ2-1, the V gene TRBV23-1; maybe TRBD2 (5 bases). TRBV23-1 is designated an ORF whose function remains uncertain. This CDR3 has 15 residues. V lost 3 bases and J lost 0, with 9 bases in between. CDR3 amino acids: CASSHLGSSYNEQFF. In DNA form, the CDR3 reads TGCGCCAGCAGTCACTTAGGGAGCTCCTACAATGAGCAGTTCTTC.

This clonotype came up a few times. The J gene is TRBJ1-4, the V gene TRBV7-9; D is possibly TRBD1 (5 bases). Looked up from germline, CDR1 is SEHNR and CDR2 is FQNEAQ (reference sequence). The length of the CDR3 is 15 residues. Between the trimmed V and J ends, which lost 0 bases and 5 bases, there was a span of 10 bases. The CDR3, as DNA: TGTGCCAGCAGCTTAGCAGGGGCTCCGAATGAAAAACTGTTTTTT. It specifies CASSLAGAPNEKLFF.

This sequence joins TRBV28 and TRBJ2-5; D call uncertain. Germline-derived CDR1 and CDR2 are MDHEN and SYDVKM. This CDR3 contains 13 residues. The V and J ends lost 1 base and 3 bases respectively, with 6 bases between them. CDR3 loop: CASSLLHEETQYF. Written as DNA, the CDR3 is TGTGCCAGCAGTTTATTGCACGAAGAGACCCAGTACTTC.

This clonotype was counted a single time. The chain uses TRBV18 and TRBJ2-7; possibly TRBD1 for D (6 bases). CDR3 size: 15 residues. Per the germline V gene, CDR1 is KGHSH and CDR2 is LQKENI. Trimming removed 3 bases at V and 4 bases at J, with 16 bases between. Here the CDR3 reads CASSPVDRPLYEQYF. The CDR3 DNA is TGTGCCAGCTCACCGGTAGACAGGCCCCTGTACGAGCAGTACTTC.

In this sample, this clonotype turned up a few times. The J gene is TRBJ1-2, the V gene TRBV6-2 or TRBV6-3; D not resolved. Germline lookup yields CDR1 MNHEY and CDR2 SVGEGT. The CDR3 is 11 amino acids. Trimming left V 8 bases short and J 6 bases short, with 10 bases between. The CDR3: CASARADGYTF. The DNA for the CDR3 is TGTGCCAGCGCCCGGGCGGATGGCTACACCTTC.